A selection of T cell receptor beta chains follows, all from one sample in a study of beta chain features in type 1 diabetes. Some clones are missing from TCRdb's copy, which holds only in-frame ones; the method was immunoSEQ multiplex PCR. The top ten hold about 0.045% of the sample, which has about 450,000 clones, about an eighth seen once. Material: naive CD4+ T cells from blood. These TCRs come from a young woman in good health. CDR3s include the opening cysteine and the closing phenylalanine or tryptophan. Fields, in order: V gene, J gene, clone size, D gene, CDR3 protein, CDR3 DNA. D genes are given only for firm matches. A row's size may be missing; if present it is once, few, many or a size class.

>TRBV7-3|TRBJ2-5|.|TRBD2
CASSRTSQETQYF
TGTGCCAGCAGCCGGACTAGTCAAGAGACCCAGTACTTC
>TRBV7-9|TRBJ2-1|.|TRBD1
CASSPIGTGTGDNNEQFF
TGTGCCAGCAGCCCAATAGGAACCGGGACAGGGGACAACAATGAGCAGTTCTTC
>TRBV5-1|TRBJ2-4|few|.
CASSSDLAKNIQYF
TGCGCCAGCAGCTCGGACTTAGCCAAAAACATTCAGTACTTC
>TRBV7-2|TRBJ2-7|few|.
CASSGTGGLSYEQYF
TGTGCCAGCAGCGGTACAGGAGGACTCTCCTACGAGCAGTACTTC
>TRBV9|TRBJ2-3|.|.
CASSPRTDTQYF
TGTGCCAGCAGCCCCCGCACAGATACGCAGTATTTT
>TRBV29-1|TRBJ2-3|few|.
CSVEVLATDTQYF
TGCAGCGTTGAAGTACTAGCAACAGATACGCAGTATTTT
>TRBV6-6|TRBJ1-1|.|.
CASSPQGLNTEAFF
TGTGCCAGCAGCCCCCAAGGGTTGAACACTGAAGCTTTCTTT
>TRBV5-1|TRBJ2-7|few|TRBD1
CASSSWDRGTEQYF
TGCGCCAGCAGCTCATGGGACAGGGGAACCGAGCAGTACTTC
>TRBV11-2|TRBJ2-1|.|.
CASTGALTSTPNEQFF
TGTGCCAGCACCGGGGCCCTCACTAGCACCCCGAATGAGCAGTTCTTC
>TRBV18|TRBJ2-5|.|.
CASSYTKGETQYF
TGTGCCAGCTCCTACACTAAAGGGGAGACCCAGTACTTC
>TRBV7-2|TRBJ1-2|.|TRBD1
CASSSTDRVWRGYTF
TGTGCCAGCAGCTCAACGGACAGGGTATGGAGGGGCTACACCTTC
>TRBV7-2|TRBJ2-2|few|.
CASSPGGSFSRGELFF
TGTGCCAGCAGCCCAGGCGGCAGCTTTTCACGTGGGGAGCTGTTTTTT
>TRBV28|TRBJ2-5|few|TRBD2
CASSLTSGAIETQYF
TGTGCCAGCAGCCTGACTAGCGGGGCTATAGAGACCCAGTACTTC
>TRBV7-9|TRBJ2-1|.|TRBD1
CASGTGRSNEQFF
TGTGCCAGCGGGACAGGGAGATCCAATGAGCAGTTCTTC
>TRBV6-1|TRBJ2-1|.|.
CASSPGEFVGNEQFF
TGTGCCAGCAGCCCTGGAGAATTTGTAGGCAATGAGCAGTTCTTC
>TRBV29-1|TRBJ2-2|few|.
CSVVKEPGELFF
TGCAGCGTTGTGAAGGAACCCGGGGAGCTGTTTTTT
>TRBV5-8|TRBJ1-2|.|.
CASSYVNYGYTF
TGTGCCAGCAGTTACGTTAACTATGGCTACACCTTC
>TRBV15|TRBJ2-3|.|.
CATSRGAMDTDTQYF
TGTGCCACCAGCAGAGGAGCGATGGACACAGATACGCAGTATTTT
>TRBV25-1|TRBJ1-1|.|.
CASSDSGSTGNTEAFF
TGTGCCAGCAGTGATTCCGGGTCGACAGGGAACACTGAAGCTTTCTTT
>TRBV7-9|TRBJ2-3|few|.
CASSLEADTQYF
TGTGCCAGCAGCTTAGAGGCAGATACGCAGTATTTT